The 16 T cell receptor beta chains below come from one sample, sequenced in a study of control samples from healthy donors and cancer patients. The method was immunoSEQ multiplex PCR; TCRdb's version includes in-frame clones alone and lacks a portion of them. This table holds about 55,000 clones, approximately 94% found once. The sequenced sample consisted of blood. The receptors here all came from a woman aged 18-29 years in good health.

This chain uses TRBV6-6 with TRBJ1-2, with D possibly TRBD1 on 5 matching bases. The CDR3 has 13 amino acids. V was trimmed by 3 bases and J by 3 bases, leaving 8 bases between them. Germline lookup yields CDR1 MNHNY and CDR2 SVGAGI (reference sequence). CDR3 sequence (DNA): TGTGCCAGCAGTTATGGGGGGGACTATGGCTACACCTTC. It translates to CASSYGGDYGYTF.

This clone showed up just once. V usage is TRBV5-4 and J usage is TRBJ2-5; D call uncertain. The CDR3 runs 15 residues. V shed 0 bases and J shed 5 bases, with 14 bases lying between them. In germline, CDR1 is SGHNT, CDR2 YYREEE (reference sequence). This CDR3 is CASSLGLGSLETQYF. CDR3 DNA sequence: TGTGCCAGCAGCTTGGGTTTAGGGTCTCTGGAGACCCAGTACTTC. The variable domain in full, with the rest retrieved from reference TRBV5-4 and TRBJ2-5, is ETGVTQSPTHLIKTRGQQVTLRCSSQSGHNTVSWYQQALGQGPQFIFQYYREEENGRGNFPPRFSGLQFPNYSSELNVNALELDDSALYLCASSLGLGSLETQYFGPGTRLLVL.

The chain has TRBV7-9 and TRBJ2-1; D is possibly TRBD1 or TRBD2 (5 bases each). CDR3 size: 14 residues. V shed 6 bases and J shed 7 bases, with 16 bases lying between them. Looked up from germline, CDR1 is SEHNR and CDR2 is FQNEAQ (reference sequence). For the CDR3, the DNA is TGTGCCAGCAGGGGGGTGGGTACGGGTAATGAGCAGTTCTTC. Amino acid sequence: CASRGVGTGNEQFF.

This clone has a single count. The rearrangement uses TRBV5-1 and TRBJ2-3; 7 bases agree with TRBD2. Germline CDR1 and CDR2: SGHRS and YFSETQ. V dropped 4 bases and J dropped 1; count of bases not matched to a gene: 3. The CDR3 runs 14 residues. CDR3 loop: CASSLTSGTDTQYF. CDR3 in DNA: TGCGCCAGCAGCCTCACTAGCGGCACAGATACGCAGTATTTT.

The chain carries TRBV18 and TRBJ2-3, with D possibly TRBD1 on 6 matching bases. The CDR3 loop spans 15 amino acids. Germline-derived CDR1 and CDR2 are KGHSH and LQKENI. The ends were cut back, 4 bases at V and 4 bases at J, with 15 bases in the middle. CDR3 residues: CASSLPGVGADTQYF. CDR3 DNA: TGTGCCAGCTCACTCCCAGGGGTCGGAGCAGATACGCAGTATTTT.

The V and J genes are TRBV7-8 and TRBJ2-5, with 12 bases aligning to TRBD2. Germline V gives CDR1 SGHVS, CDR2 FQNEAQ. Trimming took 1 base from V and 2 from J; bases not matched to a gene: 5. The CDR3 loop spans 17 amino acids. CDR3 sequence reads: CASSLGALAGGQETQYF. CDR3 nucleotides: TGTGCCAGCAGCTTAGGAGCGCTAGCGGGGGGGCAAGAGACCCAGTACTTC.

This chain connects TRBV2 to TRBJ2-5, with TRBD2 as a possible D gene (6 bases). Trimming removed 3 bases at V and 0 bases at J, with 11 bases between. Germline CDR1 reads SNHLY; CDR2 reads FYNNEI. CDR3 length: 15 amino acids. The CDR3 here is CASSDGGLYQETQYF. The CDR3 nucleotides are TGTGCCAGCAGTGATGGGGGGTTGTACCAAGAGACCCAGTACTTC. Full variable domain (missing parts from reference TRBV2 and TRBJ2-5): EPEVTQTPSHQVTQMGQEVILRCVPISNHLYFYWYRQILGQKVEFLVSFYNNEISEKSEIFDDQFSVERPDGSNFTLKIRSTKLEDSAMYFCASSDGGLYQETQYFGPGTRLLVL.

The V call is TRBV21-1, the J call TRBJ1-2; TRBD1 is the table's D call and was not checked against the DNA. TRBV21-1 is listed as a pseudogene. The CDR3 is 13 amino acids. The CDR3 DNA is TGTGCCAGCAGTTTGGACAGGAAGAATGGCTACACCTTC. Translation: CASSLDRKNGYTF.

The CDR3 nucleotides read TGTGCCAGCAGTTTGAGTCATCCGGCTTTCTTT. This sequence encodes CASSLSHPAFF. The chain joins TRBV12-3 or TRBV12-4 to TRBJ1-1; no clear D. The CDR3 length is 11 residues. V lost 3 bases and J 11 bases, leaving 10 bases between the germline ends.

As DNA, the CDR3 is TGTGCCAGCAGTTTAGCAGGGATGGGCACTGAAGCTTTCTTT. Its translation is CASSLAGMGTEAFF. The chain couples TRBV27 to TRBJ1-1, with D possibly being TRBD1 (5 bases). Per the germline V gene, CDR1 is MNHEY and CDR2 is SMNVEV (reference sequence). The CDR3 runs to 14 residues. The ends were cut back, 2 bases at V and 4 bases at J, with 11 bases in the middle.

The chain employs TRBV6-5 and TRBJ1-1, with D uncertain. Between the trimmed V and J ends, which lost 2 bases and 1 base, there was a span of 5 bases. This CDR3 comprises 13 residues. Germline V gene lookup returns CDR1 MNHEY and CDR2 SVGAGI. DNA for the CDR3: TGTGCCAGCAGTTACGAGGGGAACACTGAAGCTTTCTTT. This codes for CASSYEGNTEAFF.

The chain carries TRBV27 and TRBJ1-2, with a weak D call TRBD1 (5 bases). This CDR3 is 14 amino acids long. V gave up 6 bases and J gave up 6 bases, with 17 bases separating them. Germline lookup yields CDR1 MNHEY and CDR2 SMNVEV (reference sequence). CDR3 amino acids: CASRGQGRYNGYTF. The CDR3 nucleotides are TGTGCCAGCAGGGGCCAGGGAAGGTACAATGGCTACACCTTC.

This chain connects TRBV7-8 to TRBJ2-2; D might be TRBD1 (6 bases). From germline, CDR1 is SGHVS and CDR2 FQNEAQ. This CDR3 region has 15 residues. The V end was cut by 1 base, the J end by 5 bases, with 11 bases between. The CDR3 sequence: CASSLVYQGTGELFF. The CDR3 nucleotides read TGTGCCAGCAGCTTAGTGTATCAGGGGACCGGGGAGCTGTTTTTT.

The V call is TRBV3-1 (or the pseudogene TRBV3-2), the J call TRBJ1-1; D uncertain. Per germline, CDR1 LGHDT and CDR2 YNNKEL (reference sequence). The CDR3 covers 15 residues. Trimming removed 3 bases from V and 3 bases from J, with 14 bases in between. CDR3 DNA sequence: TGTGCCAGCAGCCACGTCCCCGGGTTCGACACTGAAGCTTTCTTT. Protein: CASSHVPGFDTEAFF.

CDR3 sequence (DNA): TGTGCCAGCAGTATTACTACAGATACGCAGTATTTT. Encoded protein: CASSITTDTQYF. The gene calls are TRBV2 and TRBJ2-3; the D is unclear. V was trimmed by 5 bases and J by 3 bases, leaving 6 bases between them. Germline loops: CDR1 SNHLY, CDR2 FYNNEI. The CDR3 consists of 12 residues.

The chain couples TRBV4-1 to TRBJ1-1, with D maybe TRBD1 (6 bases). Trimming shortened V by 0 bases and J by 4 bases, and 15 bases separated the two germline ends. Germline-derived CDR1 and CDR2 are MGHRA and YSYEKL. The CDR3 is 16 amino acids. CDR3 in amino acids: CASSQDPGAVFTEAFF. CDR3 DNA: TGCGCCAGCAGCCAAGATCCAGGGGCGGTATTCACTGAAGCTTTCTTT.